Listed here are 17 T cell receptor beta chains from one sample, sequenced in a study of T-cell memory formation after mild COVID-19. MiXCR, applied by TCRdb to the 5' RACE reads, yields one record per CDR3 protein. Here the sample spans around 300,000 distinct CDR3 sequences, approximately 8% being singletons. The material sequenced was PBMCs or a T cell subset sorted from them (not recorded which). The receptor set was obtained from a man between 18 and 35 years old who had mild COVID-19 (a few samples of this study predate the infection). Cell type and time point are not known.

This clonotype turned up a few times. This chain links TRBV24-1 with TRBJ1-1; a weak D match, TRBD1 (6 bases). The V gene lost 8 bases and the J gene lost 1 base, with 16 bases spanning the gap. CDR1 and CDR2 (germline): KGHDR, SFDVKD. This CDR3 is 15 amino acids long. CDR3 sequence: CATNPGHKGNTEAFF. The CDR3 DNA follows: TGTGCCACCAACCCGGGACATAAAGGGAACACTGAAGCTTTCTTT.

The chain recombines TRBV5-5 with TRBJ2-7; D is perhaps TRBD1 or TRBD2 (5 bases each). Trimming pared 6 bases from V and 3 bases from J, leaving 16 bases between. Germline V gene data show CDR1 as SGHKS and CDR2 as YYEKEE (reference sequence). The CDR3 consists of 14 residues. The CDR3 is CASTGSGTIYEQYV. As DNA, the CDR3 is TGTGCCAGCACTGGCTCGGGGACCATCTACGAGCAGTACGTC.

The V and J genes are TRBV9 and TRBJ1-3; 11 nucleotides align to TRBD1. CDR3 length: 17 amino acids. In germline, CDR1 is SGDLS, CDR2 YYNGEE. Trimming took 1 base from V and 3 from J; bases not matched to a gene: 6. CDR3 sequence (DNA): TGTGCCAGCAGCGTAATGCAGGACAGGGGGCTTGGAAACACCATATATTTT. It specifies CASSVMQDRGLGNTIYF.

This clonotype was seen a few times. This sequence joins TRBV6-2 or TRBV6-3 and TRBJ1-1; D unclear. Germline V gene lookup returns CDR1 MNHEY and CDR2 SVGEGT. V was trimmed by 0 bases and J by 5 bases, leaving 7 bases between them. CDR3 length equals 13 residues. The CDR3 here is CASSYSTRTEAFF. The CDR3 DNA follows: TGTGCCAGCAGTTACTCGACCAGGACTGAAGCTTTCTTT.

The chain employs TRBV3-1 and TRBJ1-1, with TRBD1 matching over 7 bases. Looked up from germline, CDR1 is LGHDT and CDR2 is YNNKEL (reference sequence). V lost 2 bases, J lost 1 base, and 1 base stayed unmatched. This CDR3 comprises 14 residues. The CDR3 loop reads CASSQWDRNTEAFF. CDR3 sequence (DNA): TGTGCCAGCAGCCAATGGGACAGGAACACTGAAGCTTTCTTT.

The table lists this clonotype with many counts. The chain has TRBV7-2 and TRBJ2-3; TRBD2 aligns across 14 bases. V was pared by 3 bases and J by 0 bases, with 11 bases of the junction left unmatched. Germline V gives CDR1 SGHTA, CDR2 FQGNSA. The CDR3 consists of 20 residues. CDR3 DNA sequence: TGTGCCAGCAGCTTTACCCCCAGGACTAGCGGGGGGCCCAGCACAGATACGCAGTATTTT. This gives the protein CASSFTPRTSGGPSTDTQYF.

The chain combines TRBV20-1 with TRBJ2-1, with D possibly being TRBD1 (6 bases). The germline V and J ends were trimmed by 0 bases and 1 base, with 13 bases remaining between them. The germline V gene has CDR1 DFQATT and CDR2 SNEGSKA (reference sequence). The CDR3 sequence is 16 residues long. CDR3 nucleotide sequence: TGCAGTGCTAGAGATCCGGGGACAAGGTCCTACAATGAGCAGTTCTTC. It translates to CSARDPGTRSYNEQFF.

The V call is TRBV6-6, the J call TRBJ2-3, with D perhaps TRBD1 or TRBD2 (6 bases each). CDR3 length: 15 residues. Germline assignment: CDR1 MNHNY and CDR2 SVGAGI (reference sequence). V was cut by 0 bases and J by 8 bases, with 15 bases left in between. For the CDR3, the DNA is TGTGCCAGCAGTTACTCGGGTGGGGGGCCCGGTACGCAGTATTTT. It encodes CASSYSGGGPGTQYF.

This chain uses TRBV12-3 or TRBV12-4 with TRBJ2-3; TRBD2 aligns across 9 bases. The CDR3 consists of 20 residues. The trim removed 6 bases at V and 1 base at J, leaving 20 bases unmatched. The CDR3: CASRPEGTSFPRLRTDTQYF. The CDR3 DNA reads as TGTGCCAGCAGGCCGGAAGGGACTAGCTTTCCCCGGTTGCGCACAGATACGCAGTATTTT.

This clonotype was observed many times. The chain joins TRBV15 to TRBJ2-5, with 8 nucleotides matching TRBD1. The junction had 8 bases not matched to a gene; V was cut back by 0 bases and J by 5 bases. The CDR3 sequence is 16 residues long. The germline CDR1 and CDR2 sequences are LNHNV and YYDKDF (reference sequence). CDR3 sequence reads: CATSRDSGGAGETQYF. The CDR3 DNA reads TGTGCCACCAGCAGAGATTCAGGGGGCGCCGGGGAGACCCAGTACTTC.

The chain is built from TRBV27 and TRBJ2-7; no definite D call. Trimming left V 2 bases short and J 1 base short, with 12 bases between. Germline values: CDR1 MNHEY, CDR2 SMNVEV (reference sequence). The CDR3 is 15 amino acids. The CDR3 loop reads CASSLAAVGSYEQYF. The CDR3 DNA reads TGTGCCAGCAGTTTAGCGGCAGTAGGGTCCTACGAGCAGTACTTC.

This clonotype was seen at least ten times. The J gene is TRBJ1-2, the V gene TRBV4-2, with D possibly being TRBD1 (5 bases). The CDR3 runs 15 residues. Trimming pared 4 bases from V and 4 bases from J, leaving 16 bases between. The germline V gene encodes CDR1 LGHNA and CDR2 YNFKEQ. The CDR3 here is CASSPFESGPYGYTF. CDR3 nucleotide sequence: TGTGCCAGCAGCCCTTTCGAATCGGGGCCCTATGGCTACACCTTC.

This clonotype was seen a few times. This CDR3 is CSAPDGRFSGELFF. CDR3 bases: TGCAGTGCTCCGGACGGGCGTTTCTCCGGGGAGCTGTTTTTT. The chain uses TRBV20-1 and TRBJ2-2; no clear D. This CDR3 is built from 14 residues. Germline-derived CDR1 and CDR2 are DFQATT and SNEGSKA (reference sequence). The V end lost 5 bases, the J end lost 6 bases, and 16 bases lay between the germline ends.

The V gene is TRBV10-3, the J gene TRBJ1-1, with no clear D. V lost 3 bases to trimming and J lost 0 bases, with 8 bases between them. This CDR3 is 14 amino acids long. CDR1 and CDR2 from the germline V gene are ENHRY and SYGVKD. As DNA, the CDR3 is TGTGCCATCAGTGATAGGAGGCTGAACACTGAAGCTTTCTTT. It yields the protein CAISDRRLNTEAFF.

This clonotype was seen many times. The chain combines TRBV10-3 with TRBJ2-7; a possible D gene is TRBD2 (7 bases). The V end was cut by 11 bases, the J end by 4 bases, with 18 bases between. Per the germline V gene, CDR1 is ENHRY and CDR2 is SYGVKD. The CDR3 runs to 13 residues. The CDR3 DNA follows: TGTGCCGTCCGGGGGGCGGCCCCTTACGAGCAGTACTTC. Protein product: CAVRGAAPYEQYF.

The chain employs TRBV30 and TRBJ2-7; D may be TRBD1 or TRBD2 (5 bases each). Per the germline V gene, CDR1 is GTSNPN and CDR2 is SVGIG (reference sequence). Trimming shortened V by 2 bases and J by 5 bases, and 10 bases separated the two germline ends. The length of the CDR3 is 12 residues. In nucleotides, the CDR3 is TGTGCCTGGAGTTCTCGGGGCCACGAGCAGTACTTC. It encodes CAWSSRGHEQYF.

The chain combines TRBV28 with TRBJ1-3; 9 positions match TRBD1. V shed 6 bases and J 0 bases; nucleotides not matched to a gene: 6. Per germline, CDR1 MDHEN and CDR2 SYDVKM. The CDR3 loop spans 16 amino acids. The DNA of the CDR3 is TGTGCCAGCAGGCCACAGGGGGCTAACTCTGGAAACACCATATATTTT. It yields the protein CASRPQGANSGNTIYF.